The 15 T cell receptor beta chains listed next were all sequenced from one sample in a study of T cell repertoires in cytomegalovirus infection. Using its own MiXCR run on the reads, TCRdb lists one record per CDR3 protein. The sample holds about 360,000 distinct CDR3 sequences, about 35% seen once. Antigens for these TCRs are unknown. This specimen consisted of cultured PBMCs, obtained from culture after CMV antigen stimulation. The source of these receptors is a human donor in good health (CMV status not recorded). Some clones in this sample may be carry-over from other donors' samples.

The gene calls are TRBV6-2 or TRBV6-3 and TRBJ2-1; 13 positions agree with TRBD2. The CDR3 is made up of 15 amino acids. Trimming at V came to 5 bases and at J to 8 bases, leaving 6 bases not matched to a gene. In germline, CDR1 is MNHEY, CDR2 SVGEGT. The CDR3 sequence: CASSPGTSGEDEQFF. The CDR3 region has the DNA TGTGCCAGCAGTCCGGGGACTAGCGGGGAGGATGAGCAGTTCTTC.

This clonotype was found many times. The rearrangement joins TRBV7-2 to TRBJ2-3; D possibly corresponds to TRBD1 (6 bases). Trimming took 4 bases from V and 6 from J, leaving 14 bases between them. Germline CDR1 is SGHTA and CDR2 is FQGNSA. This CDR3 region has 14 residues. The CDR3 loop reads CASSSTGKWDTQYF. Written as DNA, the CDR3 is TGTGCCAGCAGCTCCACAGGGAAGTGGGATACGCAGTATTTT.

This rearrangement joins TRBV27 to TRBJ1-6, with D uncertain. Germline V CDR1 and CDR2: MNHEY, SMNVEV (reference sequence). This CDR3 is 14 amino acids long. Trimming stripped 8 bases from V and 5 bases from J, with 13 bases between. CDR3 sequence (DNA): TGTGCCAGCCGAAAAGTTTACCATAATTCACCCCTCCACTTT. It is translated as CASRKVYHNSPLHF.

This clonotype was counted a single time. The chain carries TRBV7-9 and TRBJ1-3, with no clear D. The ends were cut back, 1 base at V and 3 bases at J, with 10 bases in the middle. The CDR3 is 15 amino acids. The germline CDR1 and CDR2 sequences are SEHNR and FQNEAQ (reference sequence). CDR3: CASSLDGSGGNTIYF. For the CDR3, the DNA is TGTGCCAGCAGCTTAGACGGCTCAGGTGGAAACACCATATATTTT.

The gene calls are TRBV11-2 and TRBJ2-3; possible D gene TRBD2, 5 bases. Germline V lookup: CDR1 SGHAT, CDR2 FQNNGV. Between the trimmed V and J ends, which lost 3 bases and 6 bases, there was a span of 13 bases. The CDR3 totals 14 residues. The CDR3: CASSLRTFPDTQYF. The DNA of the CDR3 is TGTGCCAGCAGCTTGAGGACTTTCCCCGATACGCAGTATTTT.

The chain links TRBV29-1 to TRBJ1-1; D not resolved. Trimming removed 3 bases at V and 0 bases at J, with 11 bases between. Germline loops: CDR1 SQVTM, CDR2 ANQGSEA. There are 14 residues in the CDR3. The CDR3 DNA follows: TGCAGCGTTGAGCCCCCAGGAGTGAACACTGAAGCTTTCTTT. Encoded protein: CSVEPPGVNTEAFF.

This chain links TRBV19 with TRBJ2-6; D unclear. Germline assignment: CDR1 LNHDA and CDR2 SQIVND (reference sequence). Trimming stripped 8 bases from V and 0 bases from J, with 8 bases between. This CDR3 is built from 14 residues. The CDR3: CASVQNSGANVLTF. As DNA, the CDR3 is TGTGCCAGTGTACAGAACTCTGGGGCCAACGTCCTGACTTTC.

This clonotype was seen only a few times. The chain is built from TRBV27 and TRBJ1-1; D not certain. With 6 bases removed from V and 0 bases from J, the gap between germline ends came to 20 bases. CDR1 and CDR2 from the germline V gene are MNHEY and SMNVEV (reference sequence). The CDR3 is 17 amino acids. As DNA, the CDR3 is TGTGCCAGCAGCCTAGCATCGGCGGCTGGAGTGAACACTGAAGCTTTCTTT. The encoded protein is CASSLASAAGVNTEAFF.

The sample holds a few counts of this clonotype. The genes are TRBV27 and TRBJ1-1, with TRBD1 matching 10 bases. V trimming: 5 bases; J trimming: 5 bases; junction bases outside the gene matches: 8. Per germline, CDR1 MNHEY and CDR2 SMNVEV (reference sequence). This CDR3 spans 15 amino acids. The CDR3 reads CASSPTGGVVTEAFF. The CDR3 nucleotides are TGTGCCAGCAGTCCGACAGGGGGCGTTGTAACTGAAGCTTTCTTT.

This clonotype was seen once. V gene TRBV27 combines with J gene TRBJ1-3; D not certain. Germline V gene data show CDR1 as MNHEY and CDR2 as SMNVEV (reference sequence). The CDR3 extends over 15 amino acids. Deletions cut 4 bases from V and 0 bases from J, with 10 bases between. The CDR3 DNA sequence: TGTGCCAGCAGTTCGGCGGGTATCTCTGGAAACACCATATATTTT. Protein: CASSSAGISGNTIYF.

This chain connects TRBV6-1 to TRBJ1-6; the D is unclear. Trimming cost V 5 bases and J 0 bases, with 17 bases left between them. This CDR3 is built from 18 residues. Looked up from germline, CDR1 is MNHNS and CDR2 is SASEGT. The chain's CDR3 is CASSYKVPFSSYNSPLHF. In DNA, the CDR3 is TGTGCCAGCAGTTATAAAGTTCCGTTCAGCTCCTATAATTCACCCCTCCACTTT.

This clonotype was detected many times. The genes are TRBV20-1 and TRBJ2-3; D remains ambiguous. Trimming took off 5 bases at V and 3 bases at J, with 9 bases between the two ends. The CDR3 is 12 residues long. From germline, CDR1 is DFQATT and CDR2 SNEGSKA (reference sequence). The CDR3 region has the DNA TGCAGTGCTGCGAGGAGTACAGATACGCAGTATTTT. Encoded protein: CSAARSTDTQYF.

This clonotype was recorded a few times. The V call is TRBV19, the J call TRBJ2-5; D is perhaps TRBD1 or TRBD2 (6 bases each). V lost 8 bases and J lost 2, with 21 bases in between. The germline CDR1 and CDR2 sequences are LNHDA and SQIVND (reference sequence). The CDR3 spans 16 residues. Here the CDR3 reads CASSGAHRALQETQYF. As DNA, the CDR3 is TGTGCCAGTTCGGGGGCTCACAGGGCCCTACAAGAGACCCAGTACTTC. The full variable domain, completed using reference TRBV19 and TRBJ2-5, is DGGITQSPKYLFRKEGQNVTLSCEQNLNHDAMYWYRQDPGQGLRLIYYSQIVNDFQKGDIAEGYSVSREKKESFPLTVTSAQKNPTAFYLCASSGAHRALQETQYFGPGTRLLVL.

This clonotype has a handful of counts. V gene TRBV4-1 combines with J gene TRBJ1-2; a possible D gene is TRBD1 (6 bases). V was pared by 1 base and J by 8 bases, with 20 bases between. CDR1 and CDR2 from the germline V gene are MGHRA and YSYEKL. There are 16 residues in the CDR3. The CDR3 DNA reads TGCGCCAGCAGCCAAGGGAATCAGGGGAGGGTCAGGGGCTACACCTTC. Residues: CASSQGNQGRVRGYTF.

This chain uses TRBV10-3 with TRBJ1-5; a possible D gene is TRBD1 (5 bases). This CDR3 spans 14 amino acids. CDR1 and CDR2 (germline): ENHRY, SYGVKD. V was trimmed by 3 bases and J by 4 bases, leaving 10 bases between them. CDR3 coding DNA: TGTGCCATCAGTGACAGGGTGGGGAATCAGCCCCAGCATTTT. As protein: CAISDRVGNQPQHF.